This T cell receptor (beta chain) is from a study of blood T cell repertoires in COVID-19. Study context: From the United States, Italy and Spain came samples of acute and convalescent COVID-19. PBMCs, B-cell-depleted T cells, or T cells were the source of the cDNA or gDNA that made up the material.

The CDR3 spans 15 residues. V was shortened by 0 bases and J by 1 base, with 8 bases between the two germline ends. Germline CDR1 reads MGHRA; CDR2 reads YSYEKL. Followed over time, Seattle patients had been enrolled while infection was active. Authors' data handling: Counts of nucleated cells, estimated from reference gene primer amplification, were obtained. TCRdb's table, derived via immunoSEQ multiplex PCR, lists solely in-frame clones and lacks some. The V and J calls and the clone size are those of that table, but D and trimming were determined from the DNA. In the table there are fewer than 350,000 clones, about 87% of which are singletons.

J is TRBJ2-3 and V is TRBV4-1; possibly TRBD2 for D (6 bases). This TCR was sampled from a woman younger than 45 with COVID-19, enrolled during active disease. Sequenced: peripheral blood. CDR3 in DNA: TGCGCCAGCAGCCAAGATGGGGAGGGCACAGATACGCAGTATTTT. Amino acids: CASSQDGEGTDTQYF.